Reported below is one TCR beta chain. The sample originates from a study of blood T cell repertoires in COVID-19. About the research overall: Samples taken during acute and convalescent COVID-19 were collected in the United States, Italy and Spain.

Deletions cut 7 bases from V and 2 bases from J, with 16 bases between. Germline CDR1 is MNHEY and CDR2 is SVGAGI. The CDR3 runs 15 residues. Sequencing used immunoSEQ multiplex PCR; TCRdb keeps in-frame clones, though not all of them. The sample lists approximately 260,000 clones, 80% to 85% occurring once. Individuals aged about 18 to 90 years were recruited from roughly 22 US areas. Assignments of participants to cohorts depended upon their own reported clinical history. The genes are TRBV6-5 and TRBJ2-3; TRBD2 is a possible D gene (5 bases). Source material: PBMCs or T cells enriched from blood (not recorded which). This sequence originates from a man over 45 who had recovered from COVID-19. CDR3 nucleotide sequence: TGTGCCAGCATCAGAGGAGGCCTTACCACAGATACGCAGTATTTT. Its translation is CASIRGGLTTDTQYF.